The present entry profiles one T cell receptor (beta chain) with its context. Its matching antigen is unknown. The CDR3 totals 14 residues. Germline V gene lookup returns CDR1 DFQATT and CDR2 SNEGSKA (reference sequence). V was trimmed by 3 bases and J by 0 bases, leaving 11 bases between them. MiXCR was run by TCRdb on the RT-PCR reads, yielding one entry per CDR3 protein. The repertoire includes about 700,000 distinct CDR3 sequences, approximately 15% of them detected once, and 6.5% to 8.5% sits in the top ten. This entry is derived from a study of response to subunit inactivated influenza vaccine. Study conclusions and caveats: Authors suggested each seasonal flu vaccination may recruit only limited numbers of new T cells.

The TCR originated in a man aged 50 or older who received an inactivated influenza vaccine. Source: PBMCs from blood, taken 14 to 15 days before vaccination. The V gene is TRBV20-1, the J gene TRBJ2-5; D remains unclear. This chain's CDR3 is CSASWGMNQETQYF. The CDR3 DNA sequence: TGCAGTGCTAGCTGGGGAATGAACCAAGAGACCCAGTACTTC.